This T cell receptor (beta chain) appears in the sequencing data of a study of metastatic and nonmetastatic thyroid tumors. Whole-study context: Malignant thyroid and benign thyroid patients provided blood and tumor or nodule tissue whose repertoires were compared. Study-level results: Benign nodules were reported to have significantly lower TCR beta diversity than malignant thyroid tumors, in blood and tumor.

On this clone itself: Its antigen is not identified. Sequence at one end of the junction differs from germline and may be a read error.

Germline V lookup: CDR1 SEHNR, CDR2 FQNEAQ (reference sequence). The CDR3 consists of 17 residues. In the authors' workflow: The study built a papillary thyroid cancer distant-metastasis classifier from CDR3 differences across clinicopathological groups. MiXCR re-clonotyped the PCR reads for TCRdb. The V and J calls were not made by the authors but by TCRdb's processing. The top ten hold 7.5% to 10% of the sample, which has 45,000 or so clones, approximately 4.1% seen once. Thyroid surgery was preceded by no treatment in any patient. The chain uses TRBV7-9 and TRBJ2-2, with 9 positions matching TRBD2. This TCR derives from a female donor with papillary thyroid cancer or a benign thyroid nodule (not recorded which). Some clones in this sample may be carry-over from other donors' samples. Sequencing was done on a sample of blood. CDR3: CVSSLAVAGGPPGELFF. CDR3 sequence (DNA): TGTGTCAGCAGCTTAGCTGTGGCGGGAGGGCCCCCCGGTGAGCTGTTTTTT.